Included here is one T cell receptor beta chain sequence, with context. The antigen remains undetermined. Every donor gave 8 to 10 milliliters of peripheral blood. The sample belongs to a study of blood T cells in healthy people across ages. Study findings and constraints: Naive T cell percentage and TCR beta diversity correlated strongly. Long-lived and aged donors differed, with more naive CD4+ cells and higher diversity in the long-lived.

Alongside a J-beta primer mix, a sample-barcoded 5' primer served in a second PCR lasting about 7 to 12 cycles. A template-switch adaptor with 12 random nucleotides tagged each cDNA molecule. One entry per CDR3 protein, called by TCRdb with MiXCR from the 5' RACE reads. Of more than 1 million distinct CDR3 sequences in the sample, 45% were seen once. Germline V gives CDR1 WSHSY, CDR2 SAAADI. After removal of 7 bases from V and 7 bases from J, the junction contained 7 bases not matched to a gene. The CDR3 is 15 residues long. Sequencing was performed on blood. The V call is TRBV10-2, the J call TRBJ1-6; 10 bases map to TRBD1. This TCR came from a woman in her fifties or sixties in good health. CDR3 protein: CASTRTGGGNSPLHF. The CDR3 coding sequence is TGCGCCAGCACCCGGACAGGGGGAGGGAATTCACCCCTCCACTTT.